This T cell receptor beta chain was identified in a study of OX40 agonist ivuxolimab in advanced cancers. Study-wide background: Three patients, one with hepatocellular carcinoma and two with cutaneous melanoma, achieved partial responses. Overall study results and limits: Individuals who were partial responders at 0.1-3.0 mg/kg had clonal expansion that ranked among the lowest.

Libraries were prepared by immunoSEQ multiplex PCR; TCRdb keeps only in-frame clonotypes and omits some of them. In the table there are 40,000 to 45,000 clones, 85% to 95% of which are singletons. CDR1 MNHEY and CDR2 SVGAGI come from the germline V gene. V lost 8 bases and J 0 bases, leaving 13 bases between the germline ends. CDR3 length: 14 residues. This clone was seen a handful of times. The target antigen is unknown. The receptor's source is an adult with an advanced solid tumor such as melanoma, head and neck, liver or kidney cancer. This rearrangement joins TRBV6-5 to TRBJ1-2, with a tentative D call TRBD1 (6 bases). Sequenced here: CD4+ or CD8+ T cells sorted from blood, sampled in a trial of the OX40 agonist ivuxolimab. CDR3 region: CASGSGHPNYGYTF. The CDR3 bases are TGTGCCAGCGGGTCGGGACACCCTAACTATGGCTACACCTTC.